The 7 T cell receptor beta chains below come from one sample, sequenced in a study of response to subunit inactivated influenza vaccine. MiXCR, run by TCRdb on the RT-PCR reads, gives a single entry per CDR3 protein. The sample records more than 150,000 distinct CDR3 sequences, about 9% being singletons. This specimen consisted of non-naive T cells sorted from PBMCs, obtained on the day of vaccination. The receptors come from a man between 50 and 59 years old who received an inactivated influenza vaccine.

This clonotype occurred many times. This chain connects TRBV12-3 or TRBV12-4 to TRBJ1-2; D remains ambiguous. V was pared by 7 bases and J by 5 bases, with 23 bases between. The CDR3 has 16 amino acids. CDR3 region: CASTELPVESRYGYTF. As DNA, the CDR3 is TGTGCCAGCACCGAATTACCCGTCGAGTCTCGGTATGGCTACACCTTC.

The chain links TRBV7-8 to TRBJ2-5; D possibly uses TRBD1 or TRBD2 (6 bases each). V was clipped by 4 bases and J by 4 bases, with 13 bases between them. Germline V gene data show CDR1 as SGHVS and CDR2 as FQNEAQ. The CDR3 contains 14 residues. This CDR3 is CASSSSRGGETQYF. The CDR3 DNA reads TGTGCCAGCAGCTCATCCAGGGGAGGAGAGACCCAGTACTTC.

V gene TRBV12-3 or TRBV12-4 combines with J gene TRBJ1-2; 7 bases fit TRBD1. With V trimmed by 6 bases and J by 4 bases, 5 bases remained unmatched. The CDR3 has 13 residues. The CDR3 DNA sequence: TGTGCCAGCAGCACGGGACAGCTCTATGGCTACACCTTC. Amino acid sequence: CASSTGQLYGYTF.

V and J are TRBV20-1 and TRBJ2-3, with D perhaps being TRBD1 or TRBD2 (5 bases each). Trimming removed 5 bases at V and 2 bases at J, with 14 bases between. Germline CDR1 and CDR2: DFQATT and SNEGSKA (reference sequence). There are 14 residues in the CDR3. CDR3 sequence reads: CSAGGRGHTDTQYF. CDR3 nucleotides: TGCAGTGCTGGGGGTCGGGGCCACACAGATACGCAGTATTTT.

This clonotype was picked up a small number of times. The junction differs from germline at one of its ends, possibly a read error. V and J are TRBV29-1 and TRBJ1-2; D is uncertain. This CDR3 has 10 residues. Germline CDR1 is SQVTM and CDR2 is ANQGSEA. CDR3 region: CSVDSGALNF. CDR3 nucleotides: TGCAGCGTTGATTCAGGCGCGCTGAACTTC.

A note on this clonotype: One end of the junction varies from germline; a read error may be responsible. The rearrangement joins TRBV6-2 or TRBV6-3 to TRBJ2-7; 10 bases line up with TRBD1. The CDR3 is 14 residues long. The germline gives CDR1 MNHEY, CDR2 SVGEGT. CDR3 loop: CASMRQGALGEQSF. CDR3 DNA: TGTGCCAGCATGAGACAGGGGGCGCTTGGCGAGCAGTCCTTC.

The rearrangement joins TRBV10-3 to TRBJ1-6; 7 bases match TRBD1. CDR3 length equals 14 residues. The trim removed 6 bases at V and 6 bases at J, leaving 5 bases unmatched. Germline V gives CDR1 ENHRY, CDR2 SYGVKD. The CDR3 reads CAIRGQTLNSPLHF. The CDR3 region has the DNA TGTGCCATCAGGGGACAGACGCTTAATTCACCCCTCCACTTT.